This TCR beta chain stems from a study of CD8+CD57+ T cells in acquired aplastic anemia. Study overall: Sorted cells (CD4+ and CD8+) yielded DNA amounts that averaged around 3.5 ug.

Note on this clonotype: Its cognate antigen is unknown.

TCR beta VDJ combinations and CDR3 sequences were profiled from genomic DNA. TCRdb recomputed calls from the reads with MiXCR, one row per CDR3 protein. This table has hundreds of thousands of distinct CDR3 sequences, 65% to 75% appearing once. Study results and caveats: CD8+ Simpson's diversity in patients was not significantly different from that in controls. Both patients and controls carried the same twenty-nine CD8+ CDR3 sequences.

This clonotype originated in a human donor in good health, serving as a control. Material: sorted CD4+, CD8+, or CD8+CD57+ T cells (not recorded which) from PBMCs.

In DNA form, the CDR3 reads TGTGCCACGGGGACAGAGCGCACAGATACGCAGTATTTT. This codes for CATGTERTDTQYF. V and J are TRBV24-1 and TRBJ2-3; 7 positions match TRBD1. The CDR3 runs to 13 residues. Looked up from germline, CDR1 is KGHDR and CDR2 is SFDVKD. Trimming removed 10 bases from V and 1 base from J; junction bases left unmatched: 4.